This TCR beta chain appears in the sequencing data of a study of cytomegalovirus exposure and HLA in healthy donors. General study findings and limits: Cytomegalovirus-associated TCR beta chains were listed, numbering under 200. Accurate prediction of most subjects' HLA-A and HLA-B alleles from TCR beta sequences was reported.

Trimming at V came to 8 bases and at J to 4 bases, leaving 29 bases not matched to a gene. Germline V lookup: CDR1 MDHEN, CDR2 SYDVKM. The CDR3 sequence is 20 residues long. As to this clone: What it binds is not known.

PCR primers comprised 60 Vbeta and 13 Jbeta primers. Profiled with immunoSEQ multiplex PCR; TCRdb holds only in-frame clones, not every one. The top ten hold roughly 3.9% of the sample, which has 150,000 or so clones, 77% seen once. This clonotype originated in a male donor in good health and CMV-seropositive. The J gene is TRBJ2-7, the V gene TRBV28; 7 nucleotides match TRBD2. Input material: PBMCs. The CDR3 DNA follows: TGTGCCAGCGGGGGGAGGGCCGGTAGGCCCGAAGGCCCCCGATATTACGAGCAGTACTTC. Amino acid sequence: CASGGRAGRPEGPRYYEQYF.